The source of this TCR beta chain is a study of CD8+CD57+ T cells in acquired aplastic anemia. The use of genomic DNA as template underpinned the TCR beta VDJ and CDR3 profiling. TCRdb re-derived calls from the reads in MiXCR, one entry per CDR3 protein. The repertoire holds 450,000 to 550,000 distinct CDR3 sequences, with over 25% as singletons. CD8+CD57+ cell expansion, shown by flow cytometry, had occurred in the patients selected for sequencing. V was pared by 6 bases and J by 7 bases, with 10 bases of the junction left unmatched. Per germline, CDR1 SQVTM and CDR2 ANQGSEA. CDR3 size: 13 residues. The V call is TRBV29-1, the J call TRBJ2-7; 9 bases are shared with TRBD1. The origin of this receptor is a human donor with aplastic anemia. Material for sequencing was sorted CD4+, CD8+, or CD8+CD57+ T cells (not recorded which) from PBMCs. The CDR3 loop reads CSVAGTGNGEQYF. The DNA for the CDR3 is TGCAGCGTGGCCGGGACAGGGAACGGGGAGCAGTACTTC.